Listed below are T cell receptor beta chains from one sample, sequenced in a study of T cells after somatic rescue of genetic block. Sequenced by immunoSEQ multiplex PCR; TCRdb stores in-frame clones only, minus some. The sample lists 85,000 to 90,000 clones, more than 80% seen once, with more than 1.5% in the top ten. The sequenced sample consisted of peripheral blood mononuclear cells (PBMCs). The receptors come from a woman in her late teens or twenties. Both conserved end residues are part of each CDR3. D genes are given only for firm matches. The size of a clone is reported for some rows only, either as once, few or many, or as a class for expanded clones.

D	size	V	J	DNA	CDR3
TRBD1	-	TRBV5-6	TRBJ1-2	TGTGCCATGCATGGACAGGGCTATGGCTACACCTTC	CAMHGQGYGYTF
-	few	TRBV30	TRBJ1-2	TGTGCTCATCACCCTCCAGTTACTCGTGGCTACACCTTC	CAHHPPVTRGYTF
-	-	TRBV7-6	TRBJ2-2	TGTGCCAGCAGCTTAGTCGTAGGAGTCGGGGAGCTGTTTTTT	CASSLVVGVGELFF
TRBD1	-	TRBV4-3	TRBJ2-3	TGCGCCAGCAGCCAAGCCCGGGACAGGAACACAGATACGCAGTATTTT	CASSQARDRNTDTQYF
-	once	TRBV2	TRBJ2-5	TGTGCCAGCAGTCCGCTACGGGAGACCCAGTACTTC	CASSPLRETQYF
-	-	TRBV14	TRBJ2-7	TGTGCCAGCAGCCAAGATTGGGGGGCCCCCTCGGACTTC	CASSQDWGAPSDF
-	-	TRBV19	TRBJ1-2	TGTGCCAGTAGTATTGTGGGAATGTTGACGCAGGATGGCTACACCTTC	CASSIVGMLTQDGYTF
-	-	TRBV7-9	TRBJ2-5	TGTGCCAGCAGCTTTTCCGGGGTCGATAAAGAGACCCAGTACTTC	CASSFSGVDKETQYF
-	-	TRBV5-1	TRBJ2-7	TGCGCCAGCAGCTTGGCGGCAACTTACGAGCAGTACTTC	CASSLAATYEQYF
-	-	TRBV7-9	TRBJ2-5	TGTGCCAGCAGCTTAGGTAGGGGTGCAGGCGAGACCCAGTACTTC	CASSLGRGAGETQYF
-	-	TRBV28	TRBJ2-7	TGTGCCAGCAGCTCTACCGGGGTAGGGACTGGGGTTGAGCAGTACTTC	CASSSTGVGTGVEQYF
-	-	TRBV5-8	TRBJ1-1	TGTGCCAGCAGCCCCCCAGGGGCGGCCACTGAAGCTTTCTTT	CASSPPGAATEAFF
TRBD2	-	TRBV11-3	TRBJ2-1	TGTGCCAGCAGCTTACTGGGACTAGCGGACAGCAATGAGCAGTTCTTC	CASSLLGLADSNEQFF
TRBD1	-	TRBV27	TRBJ2-5	TGTGCCAGCAGTTTAAGGACAGGGGGAGGAGAGACCCAGTACTTC	CASSLRTGGGETQYF
TRBD1	-	TRBV7-9	TRBJ1-5	TGTGCCAGCAGCCTCTCGGGACAGGGACTATATAGCAATCAGCCCCAGCATTTT	CASSLSGQGLYSNQPQHF
-	-	TRBV28	TRBJ1-2	TGTGCCAGCACAGACCAGCCACAAAGACTTGGCTACACCTTC	CASTDQPQRLGYTF
TRBD2	-	TRBV9	TRBJ2-5	TGTGCCAGCAGCTATGTAGCGGGAGGAGGGGAGACCCAGTACTTC	CASSYVAGGGETQYF
TRBD2	once	TRBV5-6	TRBJ2-3	TGTGCCAGCAGCTTGGGAGGCGGGAGGGCCGCAGATACGCAGTATTTT	CASSLGGGRAADTQYF
-	-	TRBV6-5	TRBJ2-5	TGTGCCAGCAGCCGGACCCTATCTCAAGAGACCCAGTACTTC	CASSRTLSQETQYF
TRBD2	once	TRBV9	TRBJ2-1	TGTGCCAGCGTTCGGGGAAGCGGGAGGGAGGGTGAGCAGTTCTTC	CASVRGSGREGEQFF
-	once	TRBV12-2	TRBJ2-1	TGTGCAAGTCGCTTAGTAGGCTCGGGACTAGCGGGGCCTTACAATGAGCAGTTCTTC	CASRLVGSGLAGPYNEQFF
-	-	TRBV5-1	TRBJ2-1	TGCGCCAGCAGCGCCTCCAGCACTAGGAATGAGCAGTTCTTC	CASSASSTRNEQFF
TRBD1	-	TRBV4-3	TRBJ2-7	TGCGCCAGCAGCCAAGAGGGAAACAGGGGCTACGAGCAGTACTTC	CASSQEGNRGYEQYF
TRBD1	-	TRBV10-3	TRBJ1-2	TGTGCCATCGGCTCGGGACAGTTAGGGTATGGCTACACCTTC	CAIGSGQLGYGYTF
-	once	TRBV7-3	TRBJ2-1	TGTGCCAGCAGCCCCAGGGGGGGCTCCTACAATGAGCAGTTCTTC	CASSPRGGSYNEQFF
-	-	TRBV7-3	TRBJ1-1	TGTGCCAGCAGCTTAAACAGTGGTTGGGCTGAAGCTTTCTTT	CASSLNSGWAEAFF
-	-	TRBV6-1	TRBJ2-5	TGTGCCAGCAGTGAAGTCCCGCTGCAAGAGACCCAGTACTTC	CASSEVPLQETQYF
-	-	TRBV18	TRBJ1-1	TGTGCCAGCTCACCACGACAGGAGATTGTTGAAGCTTTCTTT	CASSPRQEIVEAFF
-	-	TRBV7-2	TRBJ1-3	TGTGCCAGCAGCACCGGTGGAAACACCATATATTTT	CASSTGGNTIYF
-	-	TRBV27	TRBJ1-1	TGTGCCAGCAGTCCCCGAGGTTGGGGGGCTTTCTTT	CASSPRGWGAFF
-	-	TRBV10-3	TRBJ2-3	TGTGCCATCTCCGGGACTTCTAGCACAGATACGCAGTATTTT	CAISGTSSTDTQYF
-	-	TRBV14	TRBJ1-2	TGTGCCAGCAGCCAAGTAGCGGGAAGCTATGGCTACACCTTC	CASSQVAGSYGYTF
-	-	TRBV5-4	TRBJ2-7	TGTGCCAGCAGCTTGGCTAGTAATCCCTACGAGCAGTACTTC	CASSLASNPYEQYF
TRBD1	-	TRBV4-1	TRBJ1-1	TGCGCCAGCAGCCAAGAGGGCTGGGTCAGGGGGGACACTGAAGCTTTCTTT	CASSQEGWVRGDTEAFF
-	-	TRBV6-1	TRBJ2-7	TGTGCCAGCAGTGCGCGAACAGCCTTCTACGAGCAGTACTTC	CASSARTAFYEQYF
-	few	TRBV6-1	TRBJ1-4	TGTGCCAGCAGTGAGGATCGGGATGAAAAACTGTTTTTT	CASSEDRDEKLFF
TRBD1	-	TRBV9	TRBJ2-2	TGTGCCAGCAGCGTAGAGGTCACGGGACAGATCACCGGGGAGCTGTTTTTT	CASSVEVTGQITGELFF
-	-	TRBV28	TRBJ1-5	TGTGCCAGCGGCCCGCCCCAGCCCCAGCATTTT	CASGPPQPQHF
-	few	TRBV28	TRBJ1-2	TGTGCCAGCAGTTCAGGGGTCTATGGCTACACCTTC	CASSSGVYGYTF
-	-	TRBV11-3	TRBJ1-1	TGTGCCAGCAGCGCTGGACCGACGGGCACTGAAGCTTTCTTT	CASSAGPTGTEAFF
-	once	TRBV14	TRBJ1-5	TGTGCCAGCAGCAGAGGGGCCAATCAGCCCCAGCATTTT	CASSRGANQPQHF
-	-	TRBV9	TRBJ2-7	TGTGCCAGCAGCGTAGGCGGACTGGCGGGATACGAGCAGTACTTC	CASSVGGLAGYEQYF